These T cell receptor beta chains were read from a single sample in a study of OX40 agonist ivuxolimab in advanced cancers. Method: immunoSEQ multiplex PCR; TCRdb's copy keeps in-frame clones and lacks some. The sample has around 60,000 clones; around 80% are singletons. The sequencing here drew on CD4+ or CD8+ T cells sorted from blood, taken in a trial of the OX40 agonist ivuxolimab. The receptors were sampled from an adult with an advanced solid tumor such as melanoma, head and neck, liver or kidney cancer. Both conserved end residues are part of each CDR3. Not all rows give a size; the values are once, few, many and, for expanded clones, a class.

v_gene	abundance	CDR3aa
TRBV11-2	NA	CASSRVDGSYNEQFF
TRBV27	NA	CASSLRGPGDGAKNIQYF
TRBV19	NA	CASSIGTEAIGYTF
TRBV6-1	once	CASSITGNSYNEQFF
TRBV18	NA	CANSPGPNEKLFF
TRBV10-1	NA	CASKPGGETQYF
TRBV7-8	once	CASSLGSGGTGELFF
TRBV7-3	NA	CASSQGQGQPQHF
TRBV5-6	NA	CASSPGLGLAGPTDTQYF
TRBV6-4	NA	CASRYRTVVRDRSYNEQFF
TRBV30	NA	CAWGNNEQFF
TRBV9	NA	CASSVEETGRGDTQYF
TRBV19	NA	CASSIAGGAGSYNSPLHF